The following is a TCR beta chain sequence with its context. Sequencing used immunoSEQ multiplex PCR; TCRdb keeps in-frame clones, though not all of them. The repertoire holds 2 million to 3 million clones, with 80% to 95% as singletons. The data derive from a study of shared clonotypes between healthy human individuals. Donors, without exception, were Caucasian adults residing in Nashville, Tennessee. The sample taken for sequencing was naive CD4+ T cells from PBMCs. Documented subset: CD45RA+ positively selected. The source of this sequence is a man aged 18 to 29 in good health. Some clones in this sample may be carry-over from other donors' samples.

The CDR3 is CSVAGWGSNYNEQFF. CDR3 DNA: TGCAGCGTTGCCGGGTGGGGGTCTAACTACAATGAGCAGTTCTTC. The chain has TRBV29-1 and TRBJ2-1; the D call may be TRBD1 or TRBD2 (5 bases each). V was trimmed by 4 bases and J by 3 bases, leaving 16 bases between them. CDR3 length: 15 residues. The V gene's germline CDR1 is SQVTM and CDR2 ANQGSEA.